The rows below give T cell receptor beta chains drawn from one sample of a study of T cell repertoires in cytomegalovirus infection. TCRdb reprocessed the reads via MiXCR and lists one record per CDR3 protein. This table holds 200,000 to 250,000 distinct CDR3 sequences, 20% to 25% found once. Sample: CD8+ T cells from PBMCs. Receptor source: a human donor in good health (CMV status not recorded). Some clones in this sample may be carry-over from other donors' samples. CDR3s include the opening cysteine and the closing phenylalanine or tryptophan. The D gene is left open where the match is weak. Clone size appears in some rows only: once, few, many, or a class for an expanded clone.

DNA: TGTGCCAGCAGTGAAACCCTCTCCACGTACGAGCAGTACTTC; CDR3: CASSETLSTYEQYF; D: .; J: TRBJ2-7; V: TRBV2; size: few
DNA: TGTGCCAGCAGCTCTAGACTCGACAGGGCAGATACGCAGTATTTT; CDR3: CASSSRLDRADTQYF; D: TRBD1; J: TRBJ2-3; V: TRBV7-6; size: many
DNA: TGTGCCACCAGCAGGGTAACAACTGAAGCTTTCTTT; CDR3: CATSRVTTEAFF; D: .; J: TRBJ1-1; V: TRBV19; size: .
DNA: TGTGCCAGCAGCTTGGGGCGGGGTACAGGGGGTTCACCCCTCCACTTT; CDR3: CASSLGRGTGGSPLHF; D: TRBD1; J: TRBJ1-6; V: TRBV5-4; size: .
DNA: TGCAGCGTTGAAGGGGGCGGCCTGGGTGGCTACACCTTC; CDR3: CSVEGGGLGGYTF; D: .; J: TRBJ1-2; V: TRBV29-1; size: .
DNA: TGTGCCAGCAGCCAGGGGACAGTGAACACTGAAGCTTTCTTT; CDR3: CASSQGTVNTEAFF; D: TRBD1; J: TRBJ1-1; V: TRBV7-8; size: many
DNA: TGTGCCAGCAGAACCGGGACAGGGGGCACTGAAGCTTTCTTT; CDR3: CASRTGTGGTEAFF; D: TRBD1; J: TRBJ1-1; V: TRBV7-2; size: many
DNA: TGTGCCAGCAGCTCTCCCGGTAGCGGGGGCCCCGGTATGTTCTTC; CDR3: CASSSPGSGGPGMFF; D: TRBD2; J: TRBJ2-1; V: TRBV7-9; size: few
DNA: TGCAGCGTTGGCCCAGGGTTTGGAAACACCATATATTTT; CDR3: CSVGPGFGNTIYF; D: .; J: TRBJ1-3; V: TRBV29-1; size: .
DNA: TGCGCCAGCAGCCAAGAGGCCAGGGGGACCTATGGCTACACCTTC; CDR3: CASSQEARGTYGYTF; D: TRBD1; J: TRBJ1-2; V: TRBV4-1; size: few
DNA: TGTGCCAGCAGCCAAGACTGGACTAGCGGGGGCCGGCGCACAGATACGCAGTATTTT; CDR3: CASSQDWTSGGRRTDTQYF; D: TRBD2; J: TRBJ2-3; V: TRBV3-1; size: .
DNA: TGTGCCAGCAATGGGGATAACAATGAGCAGTTCTTC; CDR3: CASNGDNNEQFF; D: .; J: TRBJ2-1; V: TRBV12-3/TRBV12-4; size: few
DNA: TGTGCCAGCAGCCAAGATATTTCCAGCAATCAGCCCCAGCATTTT; CDR3: CASSQDISSNQPQHF; D: .; J: TRBJ1-5; V: TRBV3-1; size: many
DNA: TGTGCCAGCAGCTTAGGGACTGACTACTATGGCTACACCTTC; CDR3: CASSLGTDYYGYTF; D: .; J: TRBJ1-2; V: TRBV7-6; size: .